The source of this T cell receptor (beta chain) is a study of T-cell memory formation after mild COVID-19. Findings and limits, study-wide: Among clones contracting day 15 to 85, CD4/CD8 was balanced, whereas later expanders leaned CD4+. Contracting CD8+ clones were enriched in EMRA, CD4+ mainly in CM and EM.

This CDR3 region has 17 residues. Germline V lookup: CDR1 SGHRS, CDR2 YFSETQ. Trimming cost V 4 bases and J 1 base; bases outside gene matches: 5. This clonotype was counted between two and nine times. Its cognate antigen is unknown. From 5'RACE with constant-segment primers came TCR alpha and TCR beta cDNA libraries that carried sample barcodes and UMIs. TCRdb called the 5' RACE reads again in MiXCR, with one record for every CDR3 protein. The sample yields about 340,000 distinct CDR3 sequences, more than 20% seen once. The V gene is TRBV5-1, the J gene TRBJ2-3, with 14 nucleotides matching TRBD2. This TCR derives from an adult woman who had mild COVID-19 (a few samples of this study predate the infection). Cell type and time point are not known. The material sequenced was PBMCs or a T cell subset sorted from them (not recorded which). The CDR3 DNA reads as TGCGCCAGCAGCCTTGCGGGACTAGCGGGGGGCACAGATACGCAGTATTTT. Its translation is CASSLAGLAGGTDTQYF.